These T cell receptor beta chains were read from a single sample in a study of beta chain features in type 1 diabetes. This table comes from immunoSEQ multiplex PCR, and its TCRdb copy is limited to in-frame clones, with some not included. The sample comprises about 340,000 clones, around 9.3% of which are singletons, and approximately 1% rests with the top ten. Sequenced sample: central memory CD4+ T cells from blood. The source is a man aged 25 to 40 with type 1 diabetes. CDR3s include the opening cysteine and the closing phenylalanine or tryptophan. A D gene is named only where the DNA matches it firmly. Only some rows state a clone size, as once, few, many or a class for expanded clones.

D: -; J: TRBJ1-4; size: -; V: TRBV19; DNA: TGTGCCACGACCCACAATGGGCGCGCGAATAATGAAAAACTGTTTTTT; CDR3: CATTHNGRANNEKLFF
D: -; J: TRBJ1-5; size: few; V: TRBV7-2; DNA: TGTGCCAGCAGCTTACTGGCGAATCAGCCCCAGCATTTT; CDR3: CASSLLANQPQHF
D: TRBD1; J: TRBJ2-7; size: few; V: TRBV15; DNA: TGTGCCACCAGCAGAGGAACAGGGGGCTACGAGCAGTACTTC; CDR3: CATSRGTGGYEQYF
D: TRBD1; J: TRBJ2-1; size: -; V: TRBV6-5; DNA: TGTGCCAGCAATCGAGGACAGGAATACAATGAGCAGTTCTTC; CDR3: CASNRGQEYNEQFF
D: -; J: TRBJ2-3; size: -; V: TRBV27; DNA: TGTGCCAGCAGTTTATGGGCAGGGGCAGGTACAGATACGCAGTATTTT; CDR3: CASSLWAGAGTDTQYF
D: TRBD2; J: TRBJ2-3; size: -; V: TRBV9; DNA: TGTGCCAGCAGCCCCCCCGGGGGACCGGGGGGGGCAGATACGCAGTATTTT; CDR3: CASSPPGGPGGADTQYF
D: -; J: TRBJ2-3; size: -; V: TRBV7-2; DNA: TGTGCCAGCAGCTCCCCCAGCACAGATACGCAGTATTTT; CDR3: CASSSPSTDTQYF
D: -; J: TRBJ1-5; size: -; V: TRBV15; DNA: TGTGCCACCAGCAGAGATGTGGGGAAGGGTCAGCCCCAGCATTTT; CDR3: CATSRDVGKGQPQHF
D: -; J: TRBJ2-6; size: -; V: TRBV6-1; DNA: TGTGCCAGCAGTGAACGGGTCGACGGGACTGGGGCCAACGTCCTGACTTTC; CDR3: CASSERVDGTGANVLTF
D: -; J: TRBJ2-5; size: few; V: TRBV7-8; DNA: TGTGCCAGCAGCTTCGCAGGCCTCCAAGAGACCCAGTACTTC; CDR3: CASSFAGLQETQYF
D: TRBD1; J: TRBJ1-5; size: -; V: TRBV19; DNA: TGTGCCAGTAACCGGGACAGACGCAATCAGCCCCAGCATTTT; CDR3: CASNRDRRNQPQHF
D: -; J: TRBJ1-2; size: few; V: TRBV10-3; DNA: TGTGCCAGCAGGAGGGGCGAAGGTGGCTACACCTTC; CDR3: CASRRGEGGYTF
D: -; J: TRBJ1-5; size: -; V: TRBV19; DNA: TGTGCCAGTAAGGGAGTGGAAAGGCCTAGCAATCAGCCCCAGCATTTT; CDR3: CASKGVERPSNQPQHF
D: TRBD1; J: TRBJ1-1; size: few; V: TRBV5-1; DNA: TGCGCCAGCAGCTTGGGGTCACAGGGGGCGCGGACTGAAGCTTTCTTT; CDR3: CASSLGSQGARTEAFF
D: TRBD1; J: TRBJ2-7; size: many; V: TRBV10-3; DNA: TGTGCCATCAGTGTGGGGACAGGGCCCCACGAGCAGTACTTC; CDR3: CAISVGTGPHEQYF
D: -; J: TRBJ1-2; size: few; V: TRBV9; DNA: TGTGCCAGCAGCGACGGAACCACAACAGGCTACACCTTC; CDR3: CASSDGTTTGYTF
D: TRBD2; J: TRBJ2-1; size: few; V: TRBV7-2; DNA: TGTGCCAGCAGCTTAGTAGCGGGGGGAGACAATGAGCAGTTCTTC; CDR3: CASSLVAGGDNEQFF
D: -; J: TRBJ2-3; size: few; V: TRBV7-9; DNA: TGTGCCAGCAGCTTATATGGGGGGCCAGATACGCAGTATTTT; CDR3: CASSLYGGPDTQYF
D: -; J: TRBJ1-5; size: -; V: TRBV5-1; DNA: TGCGCCAGCAGCTTGGCGTTGGGGGATCAGCCCCAGCATTTT; CDR3: CASSLALGDQPQHF
D: -; J: TRBJ2-4; size: -; V: TRBV7-9; DNA: TGTGCCAGCAGCTCAGGCAACCTTGCGGCCAAAAACATTCAGTACTTC; CDR3: CASSSGNLAAKNIQYF
D: -; J: TRBJ1-2; size: few; V: TRBV10-2; DNA: TGCGCCAGCAGTGCAGCTAACTATGGCTACACCTTC; CDR3: CASSAANYGYTF
D: -; J: TRBJ2-1; size: few; V: TRBV6-6; DNA: TGTGCCAGCAGCCTAAATGAGCAGTTCTTC; CDR3: CASSLNEQFF
D: -; J: TRBJ2-5; size: -; V: TRBV7-2; DNA: TGTGCCAGCAGCTTGAGGCCCCCTAGCCTCCCACAAGAGACCCAGTACTTC; CDR3: CASSLRPPSLPQETQYF
D: TRBD2; J: TRBJ2-1; size: few; V: TRBV5-1; DNA: TGCGCCAGCAGCTTGGAGACTAGCGGGAGCAATGAGCAGTTCTTC; CDR3: CASSLETSGSNEQFF
D: -; J: TRBJ2-5; size: -; V: TRBV7-2; DNA: TGTGCCAGCAGCCCGCGTGGTTCAGGGTCAGAGACCCAGTACTTC; CDR3: CASSPRGSGSETQYF
D: -; J: TRBJ2-3; size: few; V: TRBV27; DNA: TGTGCCAGCAGTTCCCCGGGACGCACAGATACGCAGTATTTT; CDR3: CASSSPGRTDTQYF
D: -; J: TRBJ2-1; size: few; V: TRBV6-5; DNA: TGTGCCAGCAGTTACAAACAGGTGAAGTTCTTC; CDR3: CASSYKQVKFF
D: -; J: TRBJ2-3; size: -; V: TRBV5-6; DNA: TGTGCCAGCAGCTTTGACAGCGCAGATACGCAGTATTTT; CDR3: CASSFDSADTQYF
D: -; J: TRBJ2-6; size: few; V: TRBV6-5; DNA: TGTGCCAGCAGTCCTCCCTGGGACGTCAACGTCCTGACTTTC; CDR3: CASSPPWDVNVLTF
D: -; J: TRBJ2-3; size: -; V: TRBV7-9; DNA: TGTGCCAGCAGCCTCTCGGTCAGCACAGATACGCAGTATTTT; CDR3: CASSLSVSTDTQYF
D: -; J: TRBJ2-3; size: -; V: TRBV4-3; DNA: TGCGCCAGCAGCCAAGACGGGACGGTCACGCAGTATTTT; CDR3: CASSQDGTVTQYF
D: -; J: TRBJ1-2; size: few; V: TRBV28; DNA: TGTGCCAGCAGCCCCCTGCGCCGCGCCGGCTACACCTTC; CDR3: CASSPLRRAGYTF
D: -; J: TRBJ1-1; size: -; V: TRBV2; DNA: TGTGCCAGCAGTGATGGGAGGAACACTGAAGCTTTCTTT; CDR3: CASSDGRNTEAFF
D: TRBD1; J: TRBJ2-7; size: -; V: TRBV6-5; DNA: TGTGCCAGCAGGAGGACAGGGACATCCTACGAGCAGTACTTC; CDR3: CASRRTGTSYEQYF
D: -; J: TRBJ2-3; size: few; V: TRBV27; DNA: TGTGCCAGCAGTTTATACGCGTCTAGCGGCACAGATACGCAGTATTTT; CDR3: CASSLYASSGTDTQYF
D: -; J: TRBJ2-5; size: few; V: TRBV19; DNA: TGTGCCAGTAGTATAGGTGTGGTCCTAAGCCTACAAGAGACCCAGTACTTC; CDR3: CASSIGVVLSLQETQYF
D: -; J: TRBJ1-4; size: few; V: TRBV7-2; DNA: TGTGCCAGCAGCTTGCGAGTTGCAACTAATGAAAAACTGTTTTTT; CDR3: CASSLRVATNEKLFF